This TCR beta chain originates from a study of T-cell reconstitution after alpha-beta-depleted transplantation in children. Study-wide points: Some patients showed high day-60 TCRbeta diversity, which derived from surviving recipient T cells and thymic progenitors. Reportedly, alpha-beta T cells present about two months post-transplant originated from several hundred expanded clones of graft origin.

Researchers prepared the TCRbeta library using unique molecular identifiers, the study reports. Using its own MiXCR run on the PCR reads, TCRdb lists one record per CDR3 protein. The sample shows under 850,000 distinct CDR3 sequences, over 10% of them seen only once. This clonotype has at least ten counts. What it binds is unknown. The V gene lost 3 bases and the J gene lost 6 bases, with 5 bases spanning the gap. The CDR3 runs 12 residues. The receptor's source is a girl between 2 and 10 years old with congenital amegakaryocytic thrombocytopenia, due to receive a stem cell transplant. This specimen consisted of PBMCs, obtained before TCRalphabeta/CD19-depleted stem cell transplant. V gene TRBV12-3 or TRBV12-4 combines with J gene TRBJ1-4, with D uncertain. The DNA of the CDR3 is TGTGCCAGCAGTTTTCTGGATGAAAAACTGTTTTTT. Translation gives CASSFLDEKLFF.